Listed below are T cell receptor beta chains from one sample, sequenced in a study of early T cells in non-severe SARS-CoV-2 infection. Via MiXCR, TCRdb re-called the 5' RACE reads, giving one row per CDR3 protein. The sample has about 61,000 distinct CDR3 sequences, approximately 12% seen once. The sequenced sample was whole blood, obtained at baseline. Receptors originate from an adult who was a healthcare worker with PCR-confirmed SARS-CoV-2 infection or an uninfected control (not recorded which). The donor label of this sample is uncertain. Both conserved end residues are part of each CDR3. D genes are given only for firm matches. Only some rows state a clone size, as once, few, many or a class for expanded clones.

D gene: NA
J gene: TRBJ1-4
clone size: many
V gene: TRBV19
CDR3 DNA: TGTGCCAGTAGTACTACAGGAACTAATGAAAAACTGTTTTTT
CDR3 protein: CASSTTGTNEKLFF

D gene: TRBD1
J gene: TRBJ1-1
clone size: few
V gene: TRBV28
CDR3 DNA: TGTGCCAGCAGTTTATTGGGCAGGGGGCTATCTAACACTGAAGCTTTCTTT
CDR3 protein: CASSLLGRGLSNTEAFF

D gene: NA
J gene: TRBJ2-1
clone size: NA
V gene: TRBV7-7
CDR3 DNA: TGTGCCAGCAGCCCCATAGCGAGGGATGAGCAGTTCTTC
CDR3 protein: CASSPIARDEQFF

D gene: NA
J gene: TRBJ1-1
clone size: few
V gene: TRBV4-1
CDR3 DNA: TGCGCCAGCAGCCAGCACAGCTCAGGGTACCCTGAAGCTTTCTTT
CDR3 protein: CASSQHSSGYPEAFF

D gene: TRBD1
J gene: TRBJ2-3
clone size: few
V gene: TRBV6-1
CDR3 DNA: TGTGCCAGCGACGTCGACAGGGCCGGAGATACGCAGTATTTT
CDR3 protein: CASDVDRAGDTQYF

D gene: TRBD1
J gene: TRBJ1-5
clone size: NA
V gene: TRBV11-2
CDR3 DNA: TGTGCCAGCAGCGATGACAGGGGGCCGAATCAGCCCCAGCATTTT
CDR3 protein: CASSDDRGPNQPQHF

D gene: NA
J gene: TRBJ2-5
clone size: NA
V gene: TRBV18
CDR3 DNA: TGTGCCAGCTCACAGGGGACTCGACAAGAGACCCAGTACTTC
CDR3 protein: CASSQGTRQETQYF

D gene: NA
J gene: TRBJ2-6
clone size: few
V gene: TRBV6-5
CDR3 DNA: TGTGCCAGCAGACGAACAGGGTCCTCTGGGGCCAACGTCCTGACTTTC
CDR3 protein: CASRRTGSSGANVLTF

D gene: NA
J gene: TRBJ2-5
clone size: many
V gene: TRBV7-6
CDR3 DNA: TGTGCCAGCAGCCTACACCTTACGACCTCGACAGGACAAGAGACCCAGTACTTC
CDR3 protein: CASSLHLTTSTGQETQYF

D gene: TRBD1
J gene: TRBJ1-1
clone size: few
V gene: TRBV6-1
CDR3 DNA: TGTGCCAGCAGTGATAGTAGGGACAGGAACACTGAAGCTTTCTTT
CDR3 protein: CASSDSRDRNTEAFF